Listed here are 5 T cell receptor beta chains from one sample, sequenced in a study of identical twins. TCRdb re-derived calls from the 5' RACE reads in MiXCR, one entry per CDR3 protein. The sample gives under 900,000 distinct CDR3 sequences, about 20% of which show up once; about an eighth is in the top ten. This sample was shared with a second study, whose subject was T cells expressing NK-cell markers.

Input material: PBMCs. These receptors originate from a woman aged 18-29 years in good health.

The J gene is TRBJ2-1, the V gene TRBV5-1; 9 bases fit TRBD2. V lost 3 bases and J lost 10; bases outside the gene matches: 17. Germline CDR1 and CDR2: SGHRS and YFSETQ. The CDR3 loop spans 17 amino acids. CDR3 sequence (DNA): TGCGCCAGCAGCTGGTTGGGTGGTAGCGGGGGCCGGAGGGAGCAGTTCTTC. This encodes CASSWLGGSGGRREQFF.

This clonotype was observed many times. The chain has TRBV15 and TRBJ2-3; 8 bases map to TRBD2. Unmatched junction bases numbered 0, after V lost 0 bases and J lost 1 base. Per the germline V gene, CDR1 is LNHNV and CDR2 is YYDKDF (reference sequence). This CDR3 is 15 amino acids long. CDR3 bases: TGTGCCACCAGCAGAGAGCGGGGGGGCACAGATACGCAGTATTTT. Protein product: CATSRERGGTDTQYF.

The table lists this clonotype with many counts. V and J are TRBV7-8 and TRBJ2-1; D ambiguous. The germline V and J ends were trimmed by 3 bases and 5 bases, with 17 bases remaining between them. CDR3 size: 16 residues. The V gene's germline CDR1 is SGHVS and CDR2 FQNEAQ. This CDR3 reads CASSFGLYRANNEQFF. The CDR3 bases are TGTGCCAGCAGCTTTGGGCTTTATAGGGCGAACAATGAGCAGTTCTTC.

The CDR3, as DNA: TGCAGTGCCAACGTACAGGGGTCTTTAAAGAACACTGAAGCTTTCTTT. It yields the protein CSANVQGSLKNTEAFF. The chain links TRBV20-1 to TRBJ1-1, with 7 bases matching TRBD1. The CDR3 is 16 amino acids. Germline assignment: CDR1 DFQATT and CDR2 SNEGSKA (reference sequence). V gave up 6 bases and J gave up 1 base; unmatched junction bases: 14.

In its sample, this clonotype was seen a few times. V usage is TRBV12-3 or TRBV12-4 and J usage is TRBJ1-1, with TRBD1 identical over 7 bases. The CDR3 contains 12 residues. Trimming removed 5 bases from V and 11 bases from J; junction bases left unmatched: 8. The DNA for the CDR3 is TGTGCCAGCAGTATCCCCCAGGGGGAGGCTTTCTTT. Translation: CASSIPQGEAFF.